One and the same sample provided the 26 T cell receptor beta chains below, sequenced in a study of radiotherapy plus CTLA-4 blockade in lung cancer (dated by TCRdb to between 2018 and 2020). Library construction relied on the immunoSEQ multiplex PCR assay. This is the immuneACCESS table as TCRdb keeps it, with only in-frame sequences that have V and J called. A part of the clones is gone; compared with another copy, unresolved V genes explain less than half, and the rest is unexplained. The sample contains about 97,000 clones, around 79% of them found a single time. The top ten clones comprise approximately 2.6% of the sample. Here the sequenced sample was peripheral blood, taken from a patient treated with radiotherapy plus ipilimumab. These TCRs come from a human donor with non-small cell lung cancer who had a partial response to radiotherapy plus ipilimumab. Some clones in this sample may be carry-over from other donors' samples.

CDR3 DNA: TGTGCCATCGGGCGGACACTTAGGACCGGGGAGCTGTTTTTT. Translated, it gives CAIGRTLRTGELFF. The chain couples TRBV10-3 to TRBJ2-2; weak D call: TRBD1 (5 bases). The ends were cut back, 8 bases at V and 5 bases at J, with 15 bases in the middle. The CDR3 sequence is 14 residues long. CDR1 is ENHRY and CDR2 is SYGVKD in the germline V gene.

The rearrangement joins TRBV21-1 to TRBJ2-7; no DNA check was done on the table's D call, TRBD1. TRBV21-1 counts as a pseudogene. CDR3 size: 14 residues. As DNA, the CDR3 is TGTGCCAGCAGCGCTAGACAGGGGGCCCACGAGCAGTACTTC. Protein: CASSARQGAHEQYF.

V and J are TRBV4-1 and TRBJ1-1, with D unclear. Deletions cut 4 bases from V and 13 bases from J, with 22 bases between. CDR1 and CDR2 (germline): MGHRA, YSYEKL. The CDR3 covers 14 residues. This CDR3 is CASSPEVALGERFF. As DNA, the CDR3 is TGCGCCAGCAGCCCAGAGGTGGCTCTGGGAGAACGTTTCTTT.

The gene calls are TRBV10-3 and TRBJ2-3; 16 bases agree with TRBD2. The CDR3 covers 18 residues. Germline V lookup: CDR1 ENHRY, CDR2 SYGVKD. Trimming took 6 bases from V and 6 from J; bases not matched to a gene: 12. The CDR3 here is CAIRPGLAGGRDLDTQYF. The CDR3 DNA is TGTGCCATCAGGCCGGGACTAGCGGGGGGGCGAGACCTGGATACGCAGTATTTT.

Comment on this clone: Additional DNA sequences in this sample encode the identical CDR3. The J gene is TRBJ2-5, the V gene TRBV18; D remains unclear. Germline CDR1 KGHSH, CDR2 LQKENI. The CDR3 runs to 16 residues. V was pared by 1 base and J by 2 bases, with 14 bases between. CDR3 loop: CASSPQTSGLQETQYF. CDR3 coding DNA: TGTGCCAGCTCACCACAGACCTCAGGTTTACAAGAGACCCAGTACTTC.

The V gene is TRBV9, the J gene TRBJ2-3; TRBD2 aligns across 8 bases. The V gene end was trimmed by 3 bases and the J gene end by 3 bases; junction bases not matched to a gene: 6. This CDR3 region has 15 residues. CDR1 SGDLS and CDR2 YYNGEE come from the germline V gene. The CDR3 here is CASSATSGRTDTQYF. Written as DNA, the CDR3 is TGTGCCAGCAGCGCAACTAGCGGTAGAACAGATACGCAGTATTTT.

This chain uses TRBV15 with TRBJ2-1; a possible D gene is TRBD2 (5 bases). With 0 bases removed from V and 10 bases from J, the gap between germline ends came to 16 bases. Per the germline V gene, CDR1 is LNHNV and CDR2 is YYDKDF (reference sequence). The CDR3 is 15 amino acids. The CDR3 coding sequence is TGTGCCACCAGCAGAGATTCGAGTCGGGGTAGAGAGCAGTTCTTC. Protein product: CATSRDSSRGREQFF.

Note on this clone: At one boundary the junction diverges from the germline segment, which might be a read error. This chain links TRBV18 with TRBJ1-2; 8 positions match TRBD1. Germline V gene data show CDR1 as KGHSH and CDR2 as LQKENI. CDR3 length equals 14 residues. As DNA, the CDR3 is TGTGCCAGCTCACCACAGACAGGGGACTACGGCTACACCTTC. It yields the protein CASSPQTGDYGYTF.

J is TRBJ2-1 and V is TRBV19; D may be TRBD2 (5 bases). Germline V CDR1 and CDR2: LNHDA, SQIVND (reference sequence). The length of the CDR3 is 15 residues. V lost 5 bases, J lost 3 bases, and 14 bases lay in between. The chain's CDR3 is CASSPDGNGYNEQFF. DNA of the CDR3: TGTGCCAGTAGTCCGGACGGGAACGGCTACAATGAGCAGTTCTTC.

CDR3 nucleotide sequence: TGTGCCATCAGTGGGACTAGCGGTACCTACAATGAGCAGTTCTTC. Translating gives CAISGTSGTYNEQFF. V gene TRBV10-3 combines with J gene TRBJ2-1; 10 positions match TRBD2. CDR1 ENHRY and CDR2 SYGVKD come from the germline V gene. The V gene end was trimmed by 4 bases and the J gene end by 2 bases; junction bases not matched to a gene: 2. This CDR3 region has 15 residues.

As to this clone: This clone may be a read error of a much larger clone one base away. The J gene is TRBJ2-7, the V gene TRBV5-6, with D tentatively TRBD1 (5 bases). From germline, CDR1 is SGHDT and CDR2 YYEEEE. The CDR3 has 16 residues. The CDR3 DNA reads TGTGCCAGCAGCTTGGCCAGGACCGACAGACGGGTACTACGCCACTTC. Its translation: CASSLARTDRRVLRHF.

This clone was observed a single time. The J gene is TRBJ2-5, the V gene TRBV28; no definite D call. The J call is in doubt because the DNA end fits TRBJ2-7 better. CDR1 is MDHEN, CDR2 SYDVKM, per germline. The CDR3 runs 12 residues. CDR3 nucleotide sequence: TGTGCCAGCAGTTTGGAGTGGAACGAGCAGTACTTC. It yields the protein CASSLEWNEQYF.

The chain employs TRBV27 and TRBJ2-3; 8 positions match TRBD2. The CDR3 totals 15 residues. Germline V gives CDR1 MNHEY, CDR2 SMNVEV (reference sequence). J was trimmed by 1 base and V by 6 bases; bases with no gene match: 6. The CDR3 loop reads CASSPGLGRTDTQYF. CDR3 sequence (DNA): TGTGCCAGCAGCCCGGGACTAGGCCGCACAGATACGCAGTATTTT.

The chain employs TRBV29-1 and TRBJ2-1; the D is unclear. Germline assignment: CDR1 SQVTM and CDR2 ANQGSEA. This CDR3 comprises 12 residues. V lost 4 bases and J lost 2, with 6 bases in between. The CDR3 loop is CSVVSAYNEQFF. Written as DNA, the CDR3 is TGCAGCGTTGTTTCCGCCTACAATGAGCAGTTCTTC.

The gene calls are TRBV2 and TRBJ1-1; unclear D gene. Trimming shortened V by 4 bases and J by 13 bases, and 13 bases separated the two germline ends. CDR1 and CDR2 from the germline V gene are SNHLY and FYNNEI. This CDR3 comprises 11 residues. The CDR3 DNA follows: TGTGCCAGCAGTGTAACAGTGCTGGGTTTCTTT. It encodes CASSVTVLGFF.

The chain uses TRBV5-1 and TRBJ2-6; D remains ambiguous. The CDR3 loop spans 15 amino acids. Germline V gene data show CDR1 as SGHRS and CDR2 as YFSETQ. V was trimmed by 0 bases and J by 1 base, leaving 5 bases between them. The CDR3 nucleotides are TGCGCCAGCAGCTTGGACTTATCTGGGGCCAACGTCCTGACTTTC. Residues: CASSLDLSGANVLTF.

This clone was seen more than once but under ten times. This chain links TRBV19 with TRBJ1-4; no definite D call. Germline lookup yields CDR1 LNHDA and CDR2 SQIVND (reference sequence). This CDR3 contains 13 residues. Trimming took 5 bases from V and 7 from J, leaving 11 bases between them. CDR3 DNA sequence: TGTGCCAGTAGTGGTGGGTGGAGTGAAAAACTGTTTTTT. The encoded protein is CASSGGWSEKLFF.

CDR3 nucleotide sequence: TGTGCCAGCAGTTCAGGGGGCAACTATGGCTACACCTTC. The encoded protein is CASSSGGNYGYTF. The V and J genes are TRBV28 and TRBJ1-2; 8 bases map to TRBD1. The ends lost 4 bases at V and 2 bases at J; junction bases unmatched: 0. The CDR3 contains 13 residues. Germline V gene lookup returns CDR1 MDHEN and CDR2 SYDVKM.

Comment on this clone: Its ends do not fully match the called genes, so a read error is possible. V gene TRBV19 combines with J gene TRBJ1-4; D is ambiguous. Germline values: CDR1 LNHDA, CDR2 SQIVND (reference sequence). The CDR3 runs 13 residues. CDR3 loop: CASSIELGAEGSF. For the CDR3, the DNA is TGTGCCAGTAGTATAGAACTTGGCGCGGAGGGAAGCTTC.

The chain is built from TRBV19 and TRBJ1-5, with TRBD1 matching over 7 bases. This CDR3 has 14 amino acids. After removal of 5 bases from V and 2 bases from J, the junction contained 3 bases not matched to a gene. From germline, CDR1 is LNHDA and CDR2 SQIVND (reference sequence). DNA of the CDR3: TGTGCCAGTAGTGAAACAGGGGGCAATCAGCCCCAGCATTTT. Protein: CASSETGGNQPQHF.

This chain joins TRBV18 and TRBJ1-5; 9 bases agree with TRBD1. This CDR3 comprises 18 residues. V shed 2 bases and J 3 bases; nucleotides not matched to a gene: 11. The V gene's germline CDR1 is KGHSH and CDR2 LQKENI. CDR3: CASSPTALRTGVNQPQHF. CDR3 coding DNA: TGTGCCAGCTCACCAACTGCCCTAAGGACAGGGGTCAATCAGCCCCAGCATTTT.

This clone was found a few times. This sequence joins TRBV4-1 and TRBJ2-5; 7 nucleotides align to TRBD1. The CDR3 length is 16 residues. Trimming took 4 bases from V and 2 from J; bases not matched to a gene: 10. Per germline, CDR1 MGHRA and CDR2 YSYEKL. The CDR3 loop is CASSPFGDRGQETQYF. The CDR3 region has the DNA TGCGCCAGCAGCCCGTTCGGGGACAGAGGGCAAGAGACCCAGTACTTC.

The chain carries TRBV5-1 and TRBJ2-2, with 15 bases identical to TRBD2. Germline CDR1 and CDR2: SGHRS and YFSETQ. The CDR3 consists of 18 residues. J lost 1 base, V lost 4 bases, and 5 bases had no gene match. CDR3 nucleotide sequence: TGCGCCAGCAGCCCCGGGACTAGCGGGGGGCTGAACACCGGGGAGCTGTTTTTT. Protein product: CASSPGTSGGLNTGELFF.

There are a few counts of this clone. CDR3 DNA: TGTGCCAGTAGTATGAGTTTATACCAGCCCCAGCATTTT. Translation: CASSMSLYQPQHF. The rearrangement uses TRBV19 and TRBJ1-5; no clear D gene. Germline CDR1 LNHDA, CDR2 SQIVND (reference sequence). CDR3 length: 13 residues. The V end was cut by 3 bases, the J end by 7 bases, with 10 bases between. The full variable domain, completed using reference TRBV19 and TRBJ1-5, is DGGITQSPKYLFRKEGQNVTLSCEQNLNHDAMYWYRQDPGQGLRLIYYSQIVNDFQKGDIAEGYSVSREKKESFPLTVTSAQKNPTAFYLCASSMSLYQPQHFGDGTRLSIL.

The chain is built from TRBV2 and TRBJ1-5, with D unresolved. The V end lost 5 bases, the J end lost 0 bases, and 17 bases lay between the germline ends. The CDR3 runs 17 residues. Germline V gene lookup returns CDR1 SNHLY and CDR2 FYNNEI. The CDR3 reads CASSPPLGQYSNQPQHF. CDR3 sequence (DNA): TGTGCCAGCAGTCCCCCCCTGGGCCAATATAGCAATCAGCCCCAGCATTTT. The full variable domain, in which reference TRBV2 and TRBJ1-5 provide the parts outside the CDR3, is EPEVTQTPSHQVTQMGQEVILRCVPISNHLYFYWYRQILGQKVEFLVSFYNNEISEKSEIFDDQFSVERPDGSNFTLKIRSTKLEDSAMYFCASSPPLGQYSNQPQHFGDGTRLSIL.

The rearrangement links TRBV7-9 to TRBJ1-1, with 9 bases fitting TRBD1. From germline, CDR1 is SEHNR and CDR2 FQNEAQ (reference sequence). The CDR3 sequence is 13 residues long. Trimming at V came to 7 bases and at J to 3 bases, leaving 3 bases not matched to a gene. The chain's CDR3 is CASTRTGDTEAFF. DNA of the CDR3: TGTGCCAGCACCCGGACAGGGGACACTGAAGCTTTCTTT.